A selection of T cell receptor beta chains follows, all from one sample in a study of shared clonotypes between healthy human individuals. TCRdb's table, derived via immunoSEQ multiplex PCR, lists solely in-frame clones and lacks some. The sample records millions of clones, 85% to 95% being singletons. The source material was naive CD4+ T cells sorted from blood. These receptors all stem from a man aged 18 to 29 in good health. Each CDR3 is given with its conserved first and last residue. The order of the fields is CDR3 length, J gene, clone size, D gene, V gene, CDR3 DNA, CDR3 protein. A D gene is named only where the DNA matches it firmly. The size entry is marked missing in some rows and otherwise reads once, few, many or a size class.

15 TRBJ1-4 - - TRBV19 TGTGCCAGTAGTCCTGGTACGACCACTAATGAAAAACTGTTTTTT CASSPGTTTNEKLFF
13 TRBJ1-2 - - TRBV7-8 TGTGCCAGCAGCTTAGACGGGGTGAATGGCTACACCTTC CASSLDGVNGYTF
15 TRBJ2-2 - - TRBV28 TGTGCCAGCAGTTCGGCCGGCCTAGGGACCGGGGAGCTGTTTTTT CASSSAGLGTGELFF
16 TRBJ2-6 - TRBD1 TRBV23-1 TGCGCCAGCAGTCGACAGGGGTGCGGTGGGGCCAACGTCCTGACTTTC CASSRQGCGGANVLTF
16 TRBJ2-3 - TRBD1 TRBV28 TGTGCCAGCGGCGGCGGGCCCCGGACAGGGGGGGATACGCAGTATTTT CASGGGPRTGGDTQYF
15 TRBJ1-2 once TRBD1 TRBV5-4 TGTGCCAGCAGCTACCGGGACAGGGCCGGCTATGGCTACACCTTC CASSYRDRAGYGYTF
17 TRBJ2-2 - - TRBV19 TGTGCCAGTAGTAAAGCGGCAGGGGGGCGCCGAACCGGGGAGCTGTTTTTT CASSKAAGGRRTGELFF
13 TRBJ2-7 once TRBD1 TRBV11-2 TGTGCCAGCAGCCTGGGACAGATCGGTGAGCAGTACTTC CASSLGQIGEQYF
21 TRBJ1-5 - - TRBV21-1 TGTGCCAGCAGCAAAACCAGACGAGTCCTATTATCCCTGGGTGGCAATCAGCCCCAGCATTTT CASSKTRRVLLSLGGNQPQHF
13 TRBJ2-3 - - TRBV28 TGTGCCAGCAGTTTCGGGTCCACAGATACGCAGTATTTT CASSFGSTDTQYF
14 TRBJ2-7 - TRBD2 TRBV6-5 TGTGCCAGCAGGCTAGGACTAGCGAATGACGAGCAGTACTTC CASRLGLANDEQYF
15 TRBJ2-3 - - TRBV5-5 TGTGCCAGCAGCCAAGACAGAGCGCGCACAGATACGCAGTATTTT CASSQDRARTDTQYF
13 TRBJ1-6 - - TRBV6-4 TGTGCCAGCAGGGGGACGGCTCAGTCACCCCTCCACTTT CASRGTAQSPLHF
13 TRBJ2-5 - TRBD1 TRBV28 TGTGCCAGCAAAGGGACAGACCAAGAGACCCAGTACTTC CASKGTDQETQYF
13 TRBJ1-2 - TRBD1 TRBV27 TGTGCCAGCAGCCGGAAACAGGGGTATGGCTACACCTTC CASSRKQGYGYTF
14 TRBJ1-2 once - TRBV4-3 TGCGCCAGCAGCCAAGACCCAGGGAACTATGGCTACACCTTC CASSQDPGNYGYTF
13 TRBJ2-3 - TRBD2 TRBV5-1 TGCGCCACCAGGGAGGGGTTATCGGATACGCAGTATTTT CATREGLSDTQYF
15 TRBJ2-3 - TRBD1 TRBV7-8 TGTGCCAGCAGCTTTGGGGGACAGGGGTCAGATACGCAGTATTTT CASSFGGQGSDTQYF